This TCR beta chain emerged from a study of OX40 agonist ivuxolimab in advanced cancers. At the level of the study: Dose-escalation patients suffered from hepatocellular carcinoma, melanoma, renal cell or head and neck cancer. Of the patients, three showed partial responses, one with hepatocellular carcinoma and two with cutaneous melanoma.

Findings and limits, study-wide: Nonresponders included some who also had low normalized T-cell clonal expansion.

Germline CDR1 is MNHEY and CDR2 is SVGAGI. V lost 6 bases, J lost 1 base, and 2 bases stayed unmatched. The CDR3 runs 14 residues. Clones were read by immunoSEQ multiplex PCR, and TCRdb kept only the in-frame ones, dropping some. The sample has fewer than 75,000 clones; about 85% are singletons. For this clone: Its antigen is not known.

V gene TRBV6-5 combines with J gene TRBJ2-2; 7 nucleotides align to TRBD1. This receptor was taken from an adult with an advanced solid tumor such as melanoma, head and neck, liver or kidney cancer. Sequenced here: CD4+ or CD8+ T cells sorted from blood, sampled in a trial of the OX40 agonist ivuxolimab. The CDR3 here is CASRQGRNTGELFF. The CDR3 nucleotides read TGTGCCAGCAGACAGGGGCGGAACACCGGGGAGCTGTTTTTT.